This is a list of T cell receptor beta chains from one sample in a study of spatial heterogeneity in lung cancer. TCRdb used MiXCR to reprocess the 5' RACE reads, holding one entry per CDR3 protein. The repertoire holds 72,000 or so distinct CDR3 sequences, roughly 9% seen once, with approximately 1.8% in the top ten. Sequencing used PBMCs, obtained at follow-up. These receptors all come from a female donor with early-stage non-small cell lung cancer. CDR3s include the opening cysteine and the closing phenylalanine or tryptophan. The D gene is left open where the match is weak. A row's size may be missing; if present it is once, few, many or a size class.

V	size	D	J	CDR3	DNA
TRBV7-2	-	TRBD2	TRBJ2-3	CASSLNMREPTDTQYF	TGTGCCAGCAGCTTAAATATGCGGGAGCCAACAGATACGCAGTATTTT
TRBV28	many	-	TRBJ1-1	CASSGGSAGFAEAFF	TGTGCCAGCAGTGGAGGGTCTGCTGGTTTCGCTGAAGCTTTCTTT
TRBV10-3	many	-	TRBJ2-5	CAISEGGTLQETQYF	TGTGCCATCAGTGAAGGGGGGACACTCCAAGAGACCCAGTACTTC
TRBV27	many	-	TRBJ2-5	CASSYWGEQETQYF	TGTGCCAGCAGTTATTGGGGGGAGCAAGAGACCCAGTACTTC
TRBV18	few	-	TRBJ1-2	CASSPQGQDYGYTF	TGTGCCAGCTCACCACAGGGGCAAGACTATGGCTACACCTTC
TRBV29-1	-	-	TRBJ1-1	CSVGRGDTEAFF	TGCAGCGTTGGAAGAGGGGACACTGAAGCTTTCTTT
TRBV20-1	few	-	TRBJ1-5	CSAREQVYSNQPQHF	TGCAGTGCTAGAGAACAGGTTTATAGCAATCAGCCCCAGCATTTT
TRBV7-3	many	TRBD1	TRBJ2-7	CASSINRGGEQYF	TGTGCCAGCAGCATCAACAGGGGCGGCGAGCAGTACTTC
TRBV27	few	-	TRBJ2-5	CASSPGTSGTQYF	TGTGCCAGCTCCCCCGGGACATCGGGGACCCAGTACTTC
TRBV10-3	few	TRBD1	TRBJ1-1	CAISESEGARAFF	TGTGCCATCAGTGAGTCGGAGGGGGCGCGGGCTTTCTTT
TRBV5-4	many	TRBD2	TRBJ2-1	CASSPGGSYNEQFF	TGTGCCAGCAGCCCGGGAGGGTCCTACAATGAGCAGTTCTTC
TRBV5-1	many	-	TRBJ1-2	CASSEGDYGYTF	TGCGCCAGCAGCGAAGGAGACTATGGCTACACCTTC
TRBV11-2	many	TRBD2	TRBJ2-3	CASSLGAGASDTQYF	TGTGCCAGCAGCTTAGGAGCGGGAGCTTCAGATACGCAGTATTTT
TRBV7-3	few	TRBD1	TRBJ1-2	CASSPGTGFGYTF	TGTGCCAGCAGCCCGGGGACAGGGTTCGGCTACACCTTC
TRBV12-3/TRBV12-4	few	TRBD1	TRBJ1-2	CASSQQGADGYTF	TGTGCCAGCAGCCAACAGGGGGCTGACGGCTACACCTTC
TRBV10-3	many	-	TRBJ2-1	CAISDGDGRNEQFF	TGTGCCATCAGTGATGGGGACGGAAGAAATGAGCAGTTCTTC
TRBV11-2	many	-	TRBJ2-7	CASSLSRNYEQYF	TGTGCCAGCAGCTTAAGCCGAAACTACGAGCAGTACTTC
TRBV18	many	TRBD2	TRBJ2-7	CASSPREREQYF	TGTGCCAGCTCACCGCGGGAGCGGGAGCAGTACTTC
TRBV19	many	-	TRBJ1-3	CATSPLHSGNTIYF	TGTGCCACCTCCCCACTGCACTCTGGAAACACCATATATTTT
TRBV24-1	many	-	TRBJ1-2	CATSDNSGYTF	TGTGCCACCAGTGACAACTCAGGCTACACCTTC
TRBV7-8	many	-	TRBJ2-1	CASKTVSYNEQFF	TGTGCCAGCAAGACTGTCTCCTACAATGAGCAGTTCTTC
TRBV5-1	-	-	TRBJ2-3	CASSLVSTTDTQYF	TGCGCCAGCAGCTTGGTGTCTACCACAGATACGCAGTATTTT
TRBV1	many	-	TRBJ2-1	CTSSQDDEGVASSSYNEQFF	TGCACCAGCAGCCAAGATGACGAGGGAGTCGCCTCTAGCTCCTACAATGAGCAGTTCTTC
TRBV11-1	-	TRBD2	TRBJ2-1	CASSITSGSQNEQFF	TGTGCCAGCAGTATCACTAGCGGGAGTCAAAATGAGCAGTTCTTC
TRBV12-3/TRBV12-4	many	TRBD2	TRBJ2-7	CASSMGLDDEQYF	TGTGCCAGCAGTATGGGACTAGATGACGAGCAGTACTTC
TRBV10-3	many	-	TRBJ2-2	CAISESTGSGELFF	TGTGCCATCAGTGAGTCTACAGGGTCCGGGGAGCTGTTTTTT
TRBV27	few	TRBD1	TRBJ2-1	CASSSRTGGRERNEQFF	TGTGCCAGCAGTTCAAGGACAGGGGGCAGGGAAAGGAATGAGCAGTTCTTC
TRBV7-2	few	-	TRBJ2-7	CASSSPTSYEQYF	TGTGCCAGCAGCTCCCCCACCTCCTACGAGCAGTACTTC
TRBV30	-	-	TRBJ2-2	CAWRQDNANTGELFF	TGTGCCTGGAGACAGGACAACGCGAACACCGGGGAGCTGTTTTTT
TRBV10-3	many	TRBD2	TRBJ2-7	CAMGERDDYEQYF	TGTGCCATGGGGGAGCGGGACGACTACGAGCAGTACTTC
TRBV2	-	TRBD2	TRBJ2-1	CASSELSSGMNEQFF	TGTGCCAGCAGTGAGCTGTCTAGCGGGATGAATGAGCAGTTCTTC
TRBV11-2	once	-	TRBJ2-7	CASSLGLRTLEEQYF	TGTGCCAGCAGCTTAGGCTTAAGGACGCTGGAAGAGCAGTACTTC
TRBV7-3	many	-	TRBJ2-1	CASRPTMEAEHPRGVQFF	TGTGCCAGCAGACCAACCATGGAGGCGGAACACCCTAGGGGCGTGCAGTTCTTC
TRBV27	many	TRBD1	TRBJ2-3	CASSSTGVEADTQYF	TGTGCCAGCAGTTCTACAGGGGTTGAGGCAGATACGCAGTATTTT
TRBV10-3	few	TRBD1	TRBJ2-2	CATQQGANTGELFF	TGTGCCACTCAACAGGGGGCGAACACCGGGGAGCTGTTTTTT
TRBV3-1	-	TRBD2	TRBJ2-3	CASSQLSGRRRDTQYF	TGTGCCAGCAGCCAACTAAGCGGGAGGAGGCGAGATACGCAGTATTTT
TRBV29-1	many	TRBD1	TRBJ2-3	CSIRDRGRTDTQYF	TGCAGCATTCGGGACAGGGGACGGACAGATACGCAGTATTTT
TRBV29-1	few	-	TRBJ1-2	CSVGPSGNGYTF	TGCAGCGTTGGGCCCAGTGGAAATGGCTACACCTTC
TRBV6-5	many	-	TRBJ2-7	CASSYVRDEQYF	TGTGCCAGCAGTTACGTTAGAGACGAGCAGTACTTC
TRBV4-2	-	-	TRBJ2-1	CASSQATSTSYNEQFF	TGTGCCAGCAGCCAAGCCACTAGCACCTCCTACAATGAGCAGTTCTTC
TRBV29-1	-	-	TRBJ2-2	CSVVYTGELFF	TGCAGCGTTGTGTACACCGGGGAGCTGTTTTTT
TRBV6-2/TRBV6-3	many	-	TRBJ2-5	CASREETQYF	TGTGCCAGCAGGGAAGAGACCCAGTACTTC
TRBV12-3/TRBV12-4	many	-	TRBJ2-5	CASSLGTQETQYF	TGTGCCAGCAGTCTGGGGACTCAAGAGACCCAGTACTTC
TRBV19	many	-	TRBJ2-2	CASSIKTRRELFF	TGTGCCAGTAGTATAAAGACCCGACGGGAGCTGTTTTTT
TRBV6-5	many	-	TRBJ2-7	CASSYSVGPRSYEQYF	TGTGCCAGCAGTTACTCGGTGGGCCCTCGCTCCTACGAGCAGTACTTC
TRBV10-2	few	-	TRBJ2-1	CASSGPSARKVSYNEQFF	TGCGCCAGCAGTGGTCCTAGCGCCCGGAAGGTTTCCTACAATGAGCAGTTCTTC
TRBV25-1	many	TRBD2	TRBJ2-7	CASTEQRETAEQYF	TGTGCCAGCACCGAGCAGCGGGAGACCGCCGAGCAGTACTTC
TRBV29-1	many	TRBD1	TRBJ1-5	CSVEVSQGQPQHF	TGCAGCGTTGAAGTTTCACAGGGGCAGCCCCAGCATTTT
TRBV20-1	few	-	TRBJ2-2	CSARGTDTGELFF	TGCAGTGCTAGAGGGACTGACACCGGGGAGCTGTTTTTT
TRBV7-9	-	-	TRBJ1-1	CASSFQGGNTEAFF	TGTGCCAGCAGCTTCCAAGGGGGTAACACTGAAGCTTTCTTT
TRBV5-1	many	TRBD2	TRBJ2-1	CASRLAGQNNEQFF	TGCGCCAGCAGGCTAGCGGGGCAGAACAATGAGCAGTTCTTC
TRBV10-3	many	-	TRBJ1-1	CAISEFYEYGEAFF	TGTGCCATCAGTGAGTTCTATGAATATGGTGAAGCTTTCTTT
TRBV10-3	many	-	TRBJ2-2	CAIMVASGPHTGELFF	TGTGCCATCATGGTAGCCTCAGGTCCCCACACCGGGGAGCTGTTTTTT
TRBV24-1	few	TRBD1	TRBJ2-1	CATTRGQGYNEQFF	TGTGCCACCACGAGGGGACAGGGTTACAATGAGCAGTTCTTC
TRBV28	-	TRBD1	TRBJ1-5	CASTPGQENQPQHF	TGTGCCAGCACCCCGGGACAGGAGAACCAGCCCCAGCATTTT
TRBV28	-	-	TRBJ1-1	CASSSGAQVAFF	TGTGCCAGCAGTTCAGGGGCGCAAGTGGCTTTCTTT